This T cell receptor beta chain originates from a study of T cell repertoires in cytomegalovirus infection. In regard to this clonotype: Its antigen is unidentified. A read error may produce the germline difference seen at one junction end.

TCRdb reprocessed the reads via MiXCR and lists one record per CDR3 protein. The repertoire holds 650,000 to 900,000 distinct CDR3 sequences, with 32% as singletons. The CDR3 has 15 amino acids. V is TRBV12-3 or TRBV12-4 and J is TRBJ2-3, with 8 positions matching TRBD2. Specimen: cultured CD8+ T cells from PBMCs, collected from culture after CMV antigen stimulation. The sequence came from a human donor in good health (CMV status not recorded). Some clones in this sample may be carry-over from other donors' samples. CDR3 amino acids: CVSTPGGLRTDTQYF. CDR3 sequence (DNA): TGTGTCAGCACCCCGGGGGGGCTTCGCACAGATACGCAGTATTTT.